This T cell receptor (beta chain) was captured by sequencing in a study of cytomegalovirus exposure and HLA in healthy donors. The PCR employed 60 Vbeta primers together with 13 Jbeta primers. Sequenced by immunoSEQ multiplex PCR; TCRdb stores in-frame clones only, minus some. The sample data list around 130,000 clones. General study points: As a later analysis showed, several of the most significant clusters appeared to be linked to common viral pathogens.

Germline CDR1 and CDR2: SGHTA and FQGNSA. CDR3 length equals 14 residues. V trimming: 3 bases; J trimming: 2 bases; junction bases outside the gene matches: 2. As concerns this clone: What it recognizes is unknown.

This sequence joins TRBV7-2 and TRBJ2-3; TRBD2 matches at 7 bases. What was sequenced was PBMCs. This TCR came from a woman aged 55 to 70 in good health and CMV-seronegative. CDR3 DNA sequence: TGTGCCAGCAGCTTGGGGACTAACACAGATACGCAGTATTTT. It codes for CASSLGTNTDTQYF. The full variable domain, in which reference TRBV7-2 and TRBJ2-3 provide the parts outside the CDR3, is GAGVSQSPSNKVTEKGKDVELRCDPISGHTALYWYRQSLGQGLEFLIYFQGNSAPDKSGLPSDRFSAERTGGSVSTLTIQRTQQEDSAVYLCASSLGTNTDTQYFGPGTRLTVL.